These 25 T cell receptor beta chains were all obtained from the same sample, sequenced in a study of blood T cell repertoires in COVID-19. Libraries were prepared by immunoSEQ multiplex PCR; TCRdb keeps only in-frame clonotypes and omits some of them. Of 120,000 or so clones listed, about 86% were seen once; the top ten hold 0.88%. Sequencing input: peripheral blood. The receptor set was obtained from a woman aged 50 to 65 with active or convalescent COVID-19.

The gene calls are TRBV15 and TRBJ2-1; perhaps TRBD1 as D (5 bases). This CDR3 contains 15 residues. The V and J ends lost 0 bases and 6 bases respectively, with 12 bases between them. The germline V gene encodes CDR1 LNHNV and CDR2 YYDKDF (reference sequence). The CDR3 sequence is CATSRDRGRANEQFF. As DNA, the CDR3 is TGTGCCACCAGCAGAGATCGAGGCAGGGCCAATGAGCAGTTCTTC.

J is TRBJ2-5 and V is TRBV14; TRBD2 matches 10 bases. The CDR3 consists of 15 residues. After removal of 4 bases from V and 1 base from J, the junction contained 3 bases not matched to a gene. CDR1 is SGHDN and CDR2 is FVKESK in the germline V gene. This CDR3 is CASSRLAGAQETQYF. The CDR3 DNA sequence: TGTGCCAGCAGCCGGCTAGCGGGAGCCCAAGAGACCCAGTACTTC.

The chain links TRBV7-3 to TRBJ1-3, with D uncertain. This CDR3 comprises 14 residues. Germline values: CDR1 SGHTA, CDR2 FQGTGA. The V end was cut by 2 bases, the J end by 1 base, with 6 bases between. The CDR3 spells CASSLSGSGNTIYF. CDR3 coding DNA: TGTGCCAGCAGCTTATCAGGTTCTGGAAACACCATATATTTT.

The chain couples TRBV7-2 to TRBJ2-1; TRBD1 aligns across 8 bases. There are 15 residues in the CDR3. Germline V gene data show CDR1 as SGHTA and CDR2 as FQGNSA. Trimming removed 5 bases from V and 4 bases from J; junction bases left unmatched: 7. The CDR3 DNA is TGTGCCAGCAGCCAGGGGGGACAGGAGTACAATGAGCAGTTCTTC. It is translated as CASSQGGQEYNEQFF. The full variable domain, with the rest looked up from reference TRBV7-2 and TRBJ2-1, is GAGVSQSPSNKVTEKGKDVELRCDPISGHTALYWYRQSLGQGLEFLIYFQGNSAPDKSGLPSDRFSAERTGGSVSTLTIQRTQQEDSAVYLCASSQGGQEYNEQFFGPGTRLTVL.

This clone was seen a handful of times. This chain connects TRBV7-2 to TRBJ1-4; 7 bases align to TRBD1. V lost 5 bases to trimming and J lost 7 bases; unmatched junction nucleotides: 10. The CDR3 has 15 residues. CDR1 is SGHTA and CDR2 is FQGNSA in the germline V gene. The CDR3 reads CASSISRDSFEKLFF. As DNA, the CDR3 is TGTGCCAGCAGCATAAGCCGGGACAGTTTTGAAAAACTGTTTTTT.

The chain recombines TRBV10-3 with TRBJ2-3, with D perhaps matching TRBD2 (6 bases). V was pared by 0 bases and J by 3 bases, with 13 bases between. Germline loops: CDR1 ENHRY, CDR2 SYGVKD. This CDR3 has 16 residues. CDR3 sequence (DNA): TGTGCCATCAGTGAGTCGAAGGCGGGAAAGACAGATACGCAGTATTTT. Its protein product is CAISESKAGKTDTQYF.

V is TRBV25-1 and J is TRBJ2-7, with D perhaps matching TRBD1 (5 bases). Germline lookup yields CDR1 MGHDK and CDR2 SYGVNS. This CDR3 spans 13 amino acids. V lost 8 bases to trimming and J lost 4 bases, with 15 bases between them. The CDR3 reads CASAEDKTYEQYF. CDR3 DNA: TGTGCCAGCGCCGAGGACAAAACTTACGAGCAGTACTTC.

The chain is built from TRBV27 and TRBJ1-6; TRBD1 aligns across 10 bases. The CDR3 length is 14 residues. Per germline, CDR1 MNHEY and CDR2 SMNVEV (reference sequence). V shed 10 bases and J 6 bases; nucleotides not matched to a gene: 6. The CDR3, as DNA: TGTGCCACCGCCCGGGACAGGGGTAATTCACCCCTCCACTTT. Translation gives CATARDRGNSPLHF.

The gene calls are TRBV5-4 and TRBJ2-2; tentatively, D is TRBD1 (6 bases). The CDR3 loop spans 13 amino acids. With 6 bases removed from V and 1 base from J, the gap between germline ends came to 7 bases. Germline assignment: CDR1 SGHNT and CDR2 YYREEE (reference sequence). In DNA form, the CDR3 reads TGTGCCAGCACGACAGGGAACACCGGGGAGCTGTTTTTT. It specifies CASTTGNTGELFF.

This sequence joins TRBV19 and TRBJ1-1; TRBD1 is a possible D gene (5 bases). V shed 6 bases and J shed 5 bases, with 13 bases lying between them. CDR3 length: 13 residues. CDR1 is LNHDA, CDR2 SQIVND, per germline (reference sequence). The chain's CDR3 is CASRTDRLTEAFF. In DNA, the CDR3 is TGTGCCAGTAGGACAGACAGATTGACTGAAGCTTTCTTT.

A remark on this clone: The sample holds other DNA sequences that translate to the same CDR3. The CDR3 reads CASSGQGPYEQYF. The DNA of the CDR3 is TGTGCCAGCAGTGGACAGGGACCCTACGAGCAGTACTTC. The gene calls are TRBV2 and TRBJ2-7, with 7 bases fitting TRBD1. Trimming took 4 bases from V and 2 from J; bases not matched to a gene: 2. The germline V gene has CDR1 SNHLY and CDR2 FYNNEI. The CDR3 has 13 amino acids.

CDR3 DNA sequence: TGTGCCTATGGGACTAGCGGGAGGACAGATACGCAGTATTTT. Its protein is CAYGTSGRTDTQYF. The chain carries TRBV28 and TRBJ2-3; 15 nucleotides line up with TRBD2. J lost 3 bases, V lost 11 bases, and 3 bases had no gene match. This CDR3 has 14 residues. Germline CDR1 MDHEN, CDR2 SYDVKM.

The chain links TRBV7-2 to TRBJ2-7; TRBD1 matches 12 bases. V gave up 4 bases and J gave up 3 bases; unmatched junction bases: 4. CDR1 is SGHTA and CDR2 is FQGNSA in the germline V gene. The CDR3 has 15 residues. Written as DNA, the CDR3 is TGTGCCAGCAGCTCTGGGACAGGGGGCTTCTACGAGCAGTACTTC. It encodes CASSSGTGGFYEQYF.

The CDR3 coding sequence is TGTGCCAGCAGTGACGCCCCTACTGGGAGTACGCAGTATTTT. Protein: CASSDAPTGSTQYF. V and J are TRBV6-1 and TRBJ2-3, with D possibly TRBD2 on 5 matching bases. Trimming pared 3 bases from V and 8 bases from J, leaving 15 bases between. Germline V gene lookup returns CDR1 MNHNS and CDR2 SASEGT. This CDR3 region has 14 residues.

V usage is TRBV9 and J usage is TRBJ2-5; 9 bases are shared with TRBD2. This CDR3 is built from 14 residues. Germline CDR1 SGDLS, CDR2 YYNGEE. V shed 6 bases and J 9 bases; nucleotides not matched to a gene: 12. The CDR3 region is CASNPRGRAGAQYF. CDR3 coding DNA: TGTGCCAGCAACCCCCGCGGGAGGGCAGGGGCCCAGTACTTC.

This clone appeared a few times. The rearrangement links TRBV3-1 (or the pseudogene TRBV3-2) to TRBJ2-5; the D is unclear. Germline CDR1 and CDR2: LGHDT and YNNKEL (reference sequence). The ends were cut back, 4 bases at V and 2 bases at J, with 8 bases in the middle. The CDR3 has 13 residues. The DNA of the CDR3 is TGTGCCAGCAGCCTAAGAGGACAAGAGACCCAGTACTTC. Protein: CASSLRGQETQYF.

CDR3 in DNA: TGTGCCAGCAGGCATATTCCGGGGGACAATGAGCAGTTCTTC. Its translation: CASRHIPGDNEQFF. The chain couples TRBV11-2 to TRBJ2-1, with TRBD2 as a possible D gene (6 bases). The V gene's germline CDR1 is SGHAT and CDR2 FQNNGV. The CDR3 consists of 14 residues. Trimming pared 6 bases from V and 5 bases from J, leaving 14 bases between.

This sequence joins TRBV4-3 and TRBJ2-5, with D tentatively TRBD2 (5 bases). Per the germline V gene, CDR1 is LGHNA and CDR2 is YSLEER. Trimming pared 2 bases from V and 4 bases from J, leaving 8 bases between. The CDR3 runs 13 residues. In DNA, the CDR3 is TGCGCCAGCAGCCAAAGGGAGAGAGAGACCCAGTACTTC. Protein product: CASSQRERETQYF.

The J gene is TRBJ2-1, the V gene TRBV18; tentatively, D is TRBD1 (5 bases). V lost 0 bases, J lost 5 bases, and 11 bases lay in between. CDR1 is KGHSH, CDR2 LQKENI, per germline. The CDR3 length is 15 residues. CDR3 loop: CASSPPLGANNEQFF. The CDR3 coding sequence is TGTGCCAGCTCACCACCTTTAGGGGCCAACAATGAGCAGTTCTTC. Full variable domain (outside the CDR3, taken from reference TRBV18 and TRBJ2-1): NAGVMQNPRHLVRRRGQEARLRCSPMKGHSHVYWYRQLPEEGLKFMVYLQKENIIDESGMPKERFSAEFPKEGPSILRIQQVVRGDSAAYFCASSPPLGANNEQFFGPGTRLTVL.

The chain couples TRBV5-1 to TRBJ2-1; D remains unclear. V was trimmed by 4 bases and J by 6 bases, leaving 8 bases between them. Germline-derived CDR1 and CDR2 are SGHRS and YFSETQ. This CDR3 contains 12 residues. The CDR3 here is CASSQTGNEQFF. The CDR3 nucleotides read TGCGCCAGCAGCCAGACTGGCAATGAGCAGTTCTTC.

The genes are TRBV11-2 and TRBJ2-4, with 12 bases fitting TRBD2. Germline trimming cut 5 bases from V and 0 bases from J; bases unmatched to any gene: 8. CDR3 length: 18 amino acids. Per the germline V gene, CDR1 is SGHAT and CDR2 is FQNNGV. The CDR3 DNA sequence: TGTGCCAGCAGCGGACTAGCGGGGCTGATACTAGCCAAAAACATTCAGTACTTC. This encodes CASSGLAGLILAKNIQYF. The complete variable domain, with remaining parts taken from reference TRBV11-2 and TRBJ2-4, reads EAGVAQSPRYKIIEKRQSVAFWCNPISGHATLYWYQQILGQGPKLLIQFQNNGVVDDSQLPKDRFSAERLKGVDSTLKIQPAKLEDSAVYLCASSGLAGLILAKNIQYFGAGTRLSVL.

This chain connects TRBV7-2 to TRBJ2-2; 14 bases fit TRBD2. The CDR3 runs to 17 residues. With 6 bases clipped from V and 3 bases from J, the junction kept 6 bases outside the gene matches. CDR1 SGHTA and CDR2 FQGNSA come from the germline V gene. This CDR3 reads CASRGGTSGSYTGELFF. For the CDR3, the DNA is TGTGCCAGCAGAGGCGGGACTAGCGGGAGCTACACCGGGGAGCTGTTTTTT.

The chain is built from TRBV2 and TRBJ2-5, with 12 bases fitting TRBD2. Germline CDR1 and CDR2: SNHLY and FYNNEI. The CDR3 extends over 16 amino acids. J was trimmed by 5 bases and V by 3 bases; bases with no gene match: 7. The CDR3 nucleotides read TGTGCCAGCAGTGAGCGACTAGCGGGAGCGGGGGAGACCCAGTACTTC. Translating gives CASSERLAGAGETQYF.

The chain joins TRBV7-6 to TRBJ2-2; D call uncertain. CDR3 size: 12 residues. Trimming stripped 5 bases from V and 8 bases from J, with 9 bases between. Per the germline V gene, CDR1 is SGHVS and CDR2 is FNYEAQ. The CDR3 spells CASSPEVGELFF. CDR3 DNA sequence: TGTGCCAGCAGCCCAGAAGTAGGGGAGCTGTTTTTT.

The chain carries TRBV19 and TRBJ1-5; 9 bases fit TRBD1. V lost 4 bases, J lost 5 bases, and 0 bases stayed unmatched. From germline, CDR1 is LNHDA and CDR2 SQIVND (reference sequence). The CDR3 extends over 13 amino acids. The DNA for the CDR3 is TGTGCCAGTAGTAGGGACAGGGATCAGCCCCAGCATTTT. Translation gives CASSRDRDQPQHF. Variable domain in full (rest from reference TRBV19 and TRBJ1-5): DGGITQSPKYLFRKEGQNVTLSCEQNLNHDAMYWYRQDPGQGLRLIYYSQIVNDFQKGDIAEGYSVSREKKESFPLTVTSAQKNPTAFYLCASSRDRDQPQHFGDGTRLSIL.